Each of the 10 T cell receptor beta chains below was sequenced from the same sample in a study of shared clonotypes between healthy human individuals. The repertoire was sequenced with immunoSEQ multiplex PCR; TCRdb's copy has only in-frame clones and lacks some. The sample records 2 million to 2.5 million clones, roughly 90% being singletons. The specimen sequenced was naive CD4+ T cells from PBMCs. Described subset: CD45RA+ positively selected. All receptors derive from a man between 18 and 29 years old in good health. Some clones in this sample may be carry-over from other donors' samples.

The gene calls are TRBV2 and TRBJ1-2; D unclear. Germline CDR1 SNHLY, CDR2 FYNNEI. V shed 9 bases and J shed 6 bases, with 20 bases lying between them. This CDR3 is 14 amino acids long. The CDR3 protein is CARAGRAERNGYTF. In nucleotides, the CDR3 is TGTGCCAGAGCGGGAAGGGCAGAAAGAAATGGCTACACCTTC.

The rearrangement links TRBV7-3 to TRBJ2-6, with 7 bases fitting TRBD1. This CDR3 has 18 residues. The J segment lost 0 bases and the V segment lost 0 bases, leaving 5 bases of the junction unmatched. Germline loops: CDR1 SGHTA, CDR2 FQGTGA. The CDR3 DNA follows: TGTGCCAGCAGCTTAACCCCGGGACAGTCCTCTGGGGCCAACGTCCTGACTTTC. Residues: CASSLTPGQSSGANVLTF.

The CDR3 DNA is TGTGCCAGCAGTCGTGGGCCCCCGCGGGGGGATACGCAGTATTTT. Translated: CASSRGPPRGDTQYF. J is TRBJ2-3 and V is TRBV28, with 7 bases identical to TRBD2. The trim removed 5 bases at V and 6 bases at J, leaving 11 bases unmatched. There are 15 residues in the CDR3. Per the germline V gene, CDR1 is MDHEN and CDR2 is SYDVKM.

In this sample, this clone turned up once. The same CDR3 also results from other DNA sequences found in this sample. The chain joins TRBV6-4 to TRBJ1-5; D is unresolved. Germline CDR1 and CDR2: MRHNA and SNTAGT. Trimming removed 5 bases at V and 1 base at J, with 6 bases between. CDR3 length: 13 amino acids. This CDR3 reads CASSPESNQPQHF. The CDR3 region has the DNA TGTGCCAGCAGTCCGGAAAGCAATCAGCCCCAGCATTTT.

In this sample, this clone turned up a few times. A junction end diverges from the germline sequence, so it may reflect a read error. This chain connects TRBV6-1 to TRBJ1-2; no clear D gene. Germline V gene sequence: CDR1 MNHNS, CDR2 SASEGT. This CDR3 region has 14 residues. The CDR3: CASTETGRNYGYTF. The CDR3 bases are TGTGCCAGCACTGAAACGGGGAGGAACTATGGCTACACCTTC.

V and J are TRBV30 and TRBJ2-7, with unresolved D. Germline V gene lookup returns CDR1 GTSNPN and CDR2 SVGIG (reference sequence). V dropped 0 bases and J dropped 6 bases, with 9 bases sitting between them. The CDR3 totals 12 residues. The CDR3 sequence: CAWSVLRGEQYF. The CDR3 DNA follows: TGTGCCTGGAGTGTATTAAGAGGCGAGCAGTACTTC.

The chain recombines TRBV19 with TRBJ2-2; the D gene is possibly TRBD1 (5 bases). Germline CDR1 LNHDA, CDR2 SQIVND (reference sequence). V lost 11 bases and J lost 6, with 7 bases in between. The CDR3 runs to 10 residues. In nucleotides, the CDR3 is TGTGCCGTGGGGCCCGGGGAGCTGTTTTTT. Translated, it gives CAVGPGELFF.

J is TRBJ1-1 and V is TRBV30; perhaps TRBD1 as D (6 bases). CDR1 GTSNPN and CDR2 SVGIG come from the germline V gene (reference sequence). V was clipped by 3 bases and J by 5 bases, with 10 bases between them. CDR3 length equals 12 residues. CDR3 sequence: CAWRGGWTEAFF. The DNA for the CDR3 is TGTGCCTGGAGAGGGGGTTGGACTGAAGCTTTCTTT. The full variable domain, its missing parts supplied by reference TRBV30 and TRBJ1-1, is SQTIHQWPATLVQPVGSPLSLECTVEGTSNPNLYWYRQAAGRGLQLLFYSVGIGQISSEVPQNLSASRPQDRQFILSSKKLLLSDSGFYLCAWRGGWTEAFFGQGTRLTVV.

The chain links TRBV12-2 to TRBJ2-2; the table's D gene call, TRBD1, was not cross checked with the DNA. TRBV12-2 is given as a pseudogene. The CDR3 is 19 amino acids. CDR3 sequence: CASRPLGQGAGKDTGELFF. Here the CDR3 DNA reads TGTGCAAGTCGCCCATTGGGACAGGGGGCGGGAAAGGACACCGGGGAGCTGTTTTTT.

This clone has just a few counts. The chain employs TRBV11-2 and TRBJ1-1; 9 nucleotides agree with TRBD1. CDR3 length: 18 residues. Trimming at V came to 1 base and at J to 3 bases, leaving 12 bases not matched to a gene. In germline, CDR1 is SGHAT, CDR2 FQNNGV. Here the CDR3 reads CASSLGPFKTGGDTEAFF. CDR3 nucleotides: TGTGCCAGCAGCTTAGGACCCTTTAAGACAGGGGGAGACACTGAAGCTTTCTTT.